This TCR beta chain was sequenced during a study of blood T cell repertoires in COVID-19. With 5 bases removed from V and 4 bases from J, the gap between germline ends came to 20 bases. The germline CDR1 and CDR2 sequences are MDHEN and SYDVKM. There are 16 residues in the CDR3. The assay was immunoSEQ multiplex PCR, and TCRdb's table has in-frame clones only and misses some. Here the sample spans 200,000 to 250,000 clones, around nine tenths being singletons. The chain recombines TRBV28 with TRBJ1-2; weak D call: TRBD1 (6 bases). The sample comprised peripheral blood. This TCR came from a woman aged 55-70 years with acute or convalescent COVID-19. CDR3: CASSPPGGRGSYGYTF. The CDR3 nucleotides read TGTGCCAGCAGTCCCCCTGGGGGCAGGGGAAGCTATGGCTACACCTTC.